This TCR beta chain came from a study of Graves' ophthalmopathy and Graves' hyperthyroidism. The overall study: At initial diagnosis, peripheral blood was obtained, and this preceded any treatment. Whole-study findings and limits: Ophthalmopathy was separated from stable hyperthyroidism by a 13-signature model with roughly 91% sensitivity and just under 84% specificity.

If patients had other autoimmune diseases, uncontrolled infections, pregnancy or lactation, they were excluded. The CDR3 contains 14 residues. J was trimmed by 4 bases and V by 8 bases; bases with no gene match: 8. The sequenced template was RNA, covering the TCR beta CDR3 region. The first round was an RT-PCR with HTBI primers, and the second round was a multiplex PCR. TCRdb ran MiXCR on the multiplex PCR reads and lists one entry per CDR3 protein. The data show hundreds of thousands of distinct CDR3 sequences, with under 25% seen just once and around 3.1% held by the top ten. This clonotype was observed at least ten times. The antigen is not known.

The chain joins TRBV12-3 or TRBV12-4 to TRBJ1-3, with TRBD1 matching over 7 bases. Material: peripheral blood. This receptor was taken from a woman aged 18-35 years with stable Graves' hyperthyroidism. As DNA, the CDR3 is TGTGCCAGCCAAGACAGGGAGGAAGGAAACACCATATATTTT. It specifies CASQDREEGNTIYF.